Below are 2 T cell receptor beta chains sequenced from a single sample in a study of blood T cells in healthy people across ages. Primed by a sample-barcoded 5' primer and a J-beta primer mix, a second PCR proceeded for about 6 to 11 cycles. TCRdb processed the 5' RACE reads anew with MiXCR; each CDR3 protein has one entry. The sample records more than 800,000 distinct CDR3 sequences, around 30% being singletons. The sample comprised blood. The receptors were sampled from a woman at least 80 years old in good health.

With regard to this clonotype: A clone one base away is much larger, so this may be a read error. The V gene is TRBV20-1, the J gene TRBJ2-1, with 9 bases matching TRBD1. The CDR3 runs to 14 residues. The V gene end was trimmed by 3 bases and the J gene end by 7 bases; junction bases not matched to a gene: 7. CDR1 is DFQATT and CDR2 is SNEGSKA in the germline V gene (reference sequence). The CDR3 reads CSASPLDRGNEQFF. The CDR3, as DNA: TGCAGTGCTAGCCCGCTGGACAGGGGAAATGAGCAGTTCTTC.

At least ten counts were recorded for this clonotype. The chain is built from TRBV6-5 and TRBJ2-7; the D is unclear. The germline gives CDR1 MNHEY, CDR2 SVGAGI. The germline V and J ends were trimmed by 6 bases and 3 bases, with 15 bases remaining between them. This CDR3 comprises 14 residues. In nucleotides, the CDR3 is TGTGCCAGCAGGAGACGAGAGGTGGTCTACGAGCAGTACTTC. Translated, it gives CASRRREVVYEQYF.